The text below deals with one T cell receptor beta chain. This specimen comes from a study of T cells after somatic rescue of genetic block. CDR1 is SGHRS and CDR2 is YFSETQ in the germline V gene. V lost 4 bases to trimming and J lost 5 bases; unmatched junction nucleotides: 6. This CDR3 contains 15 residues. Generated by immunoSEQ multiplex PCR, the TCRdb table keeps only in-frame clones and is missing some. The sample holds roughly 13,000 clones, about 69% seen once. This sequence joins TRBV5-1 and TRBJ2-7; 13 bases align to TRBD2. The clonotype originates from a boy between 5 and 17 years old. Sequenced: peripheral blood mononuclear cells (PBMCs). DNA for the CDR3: TGCGCCAGCAGCCCCAGGACTAGCGGGAGCGACGAGCAGTACTTC. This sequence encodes CASSPRTSGSDEQYF. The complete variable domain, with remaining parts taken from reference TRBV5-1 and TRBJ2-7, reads KAGVTQTPRYLIKTRGQQVTLSCSPISGHRSVSWYQQTPGQGLQFLFEYFSETQRNKGNFPGRFSGRQFSNSRSEMNVSTLELGDSALYLCASSPRTSGSDEQYFGPGTRLTVT.